This T cell receptor (beta chain) was recorded in a study of identifying expanded T cells in peripheral blood. This table comes from immunoSEQ multiplex PCR, and its TCRdb copy is limited to in-frame clones, with some not included. The repertoire holds approximately 110,000 clones, with 75% to 90% as singletons. CDR1 SNHLY and CDR2 FYNNEI come from the germline V gene. Between the trimmed V and J ends, which lost 4 bases and 5 bases, there was a span of 10 bases. This CDR3 region has 13 residues. The study, taken as a whole, reports: Differentially abundant clones: around 1.2 between replicates, 15 to 17 at about 13 days, 19 to 20 at four. Variance in clone template counts between approximately two-week samples significantly increased with total template count across all healthy donors.

A word on this clone: Its antigen is unidentified.

Collection occurred without any documented infections or immune events in donors. The V gene is TRBV2, the J gene TRBJ2-3; the D call may be TRBD1 or TRBD2 (5 bases each). The origin of this receptor is a person aged 18 to 70 in good health. Sequencing was carried out using blood. The CDR3 nucleotides are TGTGCCAGCAGTGCCTGGGGGATAGATACGCAGTATTTT. Its protein is CASSAWGIDTQYF.